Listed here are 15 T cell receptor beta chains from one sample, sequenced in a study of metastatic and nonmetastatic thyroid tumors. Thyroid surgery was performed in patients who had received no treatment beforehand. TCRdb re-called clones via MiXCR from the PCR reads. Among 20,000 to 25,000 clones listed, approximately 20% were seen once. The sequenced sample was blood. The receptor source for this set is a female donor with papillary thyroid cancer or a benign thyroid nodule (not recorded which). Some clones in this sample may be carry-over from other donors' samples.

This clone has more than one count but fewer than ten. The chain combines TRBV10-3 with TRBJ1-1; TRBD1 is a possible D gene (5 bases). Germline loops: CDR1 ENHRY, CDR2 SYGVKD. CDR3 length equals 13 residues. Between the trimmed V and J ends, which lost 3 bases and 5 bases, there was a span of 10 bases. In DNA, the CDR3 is TGTGCCATCAGTGAAGGTTGGGGGACTGAAGCTTTCTTT. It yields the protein CAISEGWGTEAFF.

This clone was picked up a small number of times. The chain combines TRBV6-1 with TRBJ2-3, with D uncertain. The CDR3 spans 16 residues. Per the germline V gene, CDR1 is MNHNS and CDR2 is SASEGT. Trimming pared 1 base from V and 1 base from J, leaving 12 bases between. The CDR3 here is CASSEVIVSGTDTQYF. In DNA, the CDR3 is TGTGCCAGCAGTGAAGTGATCGTGAGTGGCACAGATACGCAGTATTTT.

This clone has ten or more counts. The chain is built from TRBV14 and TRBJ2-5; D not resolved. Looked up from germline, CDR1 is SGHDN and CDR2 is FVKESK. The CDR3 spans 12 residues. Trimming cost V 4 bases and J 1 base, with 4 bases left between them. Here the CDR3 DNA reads TGTGCCAGCAGCCCGAGCCAAGAGACCCAGTACTTC. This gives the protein CASSPSQETQYF.

DNA of the CDR3: TGTGCCAGCAGTTCTCACAGGGGGCAAGGTGAAAAACTGTTTTTT. This sequence encodes CASSSHRGQGEKLFF. The V call is TRBV7-2, the J call TRBJ1-4; 9 bases line up with TRBD1. The trim removed 6 bases at V and 7 bases at J, leaving 9 bases unmatched. This CDR3 is built from 15 residues. Germline V gene sequence: CDR1 SGHTA, CDR2 FQGNSA.

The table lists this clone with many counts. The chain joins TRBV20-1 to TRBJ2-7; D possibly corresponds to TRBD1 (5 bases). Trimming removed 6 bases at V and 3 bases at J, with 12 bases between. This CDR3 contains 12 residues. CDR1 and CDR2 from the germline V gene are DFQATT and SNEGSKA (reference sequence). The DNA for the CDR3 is TGCAGTGCCAACGGACACCTCTACGAGCAGTACTTC. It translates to CSANGHLYEQYF.

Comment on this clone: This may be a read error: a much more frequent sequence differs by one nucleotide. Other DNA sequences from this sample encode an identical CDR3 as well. CDR3 in amino acids: CASSSGETQYF. The CDR3 DNA reads TGTGCCAGCAGCTCAGGTGAGACCCAGTACTTC. The rearrangement uses TRBV7-3 and TRBJ2-5, with unresolved D. This CDR3 is built from 11 residues. From germline, CDR1 is SGHTA and CDR2 FQGTGA. V gave up 4 bases and J gave up 5 bases, with 5 bases separating them.

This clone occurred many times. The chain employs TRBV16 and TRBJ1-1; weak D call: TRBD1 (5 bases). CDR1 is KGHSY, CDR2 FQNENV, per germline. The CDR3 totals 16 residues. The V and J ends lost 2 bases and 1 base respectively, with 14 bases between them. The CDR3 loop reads CASSQQARQPNTEAFF. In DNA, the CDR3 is TGTGCCAGCAGCCAACAGGCGAGACAGCCGAACACTGAAGCTTTCTTT. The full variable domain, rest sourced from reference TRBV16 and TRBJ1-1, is GEEVAQTPKHLVRGEGQKAKLYCAPIKGHSYVFWYQQVLKNEFKFLISFQNENVFDETGMPKERFSAKCLPNSPCSLEIQATKLEDSAVYFCASSQQARQPNTEAFFGQGTRLTVV.

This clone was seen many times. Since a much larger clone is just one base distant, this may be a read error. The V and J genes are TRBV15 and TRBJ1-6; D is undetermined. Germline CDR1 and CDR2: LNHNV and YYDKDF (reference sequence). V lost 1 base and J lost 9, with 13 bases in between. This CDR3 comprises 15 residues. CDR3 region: CATSRGRASASPLHF. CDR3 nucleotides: TGTGCCACCAGCAGAGGTCGCGCATCGGCTTCACCCCTCCACTTT.

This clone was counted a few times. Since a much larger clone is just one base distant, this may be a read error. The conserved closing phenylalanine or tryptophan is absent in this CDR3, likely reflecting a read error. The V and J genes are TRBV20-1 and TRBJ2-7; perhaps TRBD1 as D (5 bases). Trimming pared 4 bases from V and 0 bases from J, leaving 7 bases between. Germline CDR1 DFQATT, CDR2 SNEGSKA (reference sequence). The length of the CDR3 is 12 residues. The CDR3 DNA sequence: TGCAGTGCTACTGACAGCTCCTACGAGCAGTACCTC. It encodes CSATDSSYEQYL.

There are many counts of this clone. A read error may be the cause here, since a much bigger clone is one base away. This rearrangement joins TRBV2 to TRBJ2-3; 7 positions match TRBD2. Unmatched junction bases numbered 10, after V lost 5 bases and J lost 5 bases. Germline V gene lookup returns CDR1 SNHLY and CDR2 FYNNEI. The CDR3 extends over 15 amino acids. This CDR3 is CASSWTGGSGDTQYF. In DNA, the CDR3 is TGTGCCAGCAGTTGGACTGGCGGGAGCGGAGATACGCAGTATTTT.

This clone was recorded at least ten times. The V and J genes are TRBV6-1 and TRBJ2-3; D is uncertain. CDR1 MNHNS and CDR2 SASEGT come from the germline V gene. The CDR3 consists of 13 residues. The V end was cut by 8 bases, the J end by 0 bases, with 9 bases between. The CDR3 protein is CASARASTDTQYF. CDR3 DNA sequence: TGTGCCAGCGCCCGGGCTAGCACAGATACGCAGTATTTT.

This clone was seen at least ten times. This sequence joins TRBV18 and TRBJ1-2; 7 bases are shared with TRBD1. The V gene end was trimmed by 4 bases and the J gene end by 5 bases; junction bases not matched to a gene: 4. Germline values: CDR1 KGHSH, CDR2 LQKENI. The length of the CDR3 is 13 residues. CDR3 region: CASSLQGDYGYTF. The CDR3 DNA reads TGTGCCAGCTCACTCCAGGGGGATTATGGCTACACCTTC.

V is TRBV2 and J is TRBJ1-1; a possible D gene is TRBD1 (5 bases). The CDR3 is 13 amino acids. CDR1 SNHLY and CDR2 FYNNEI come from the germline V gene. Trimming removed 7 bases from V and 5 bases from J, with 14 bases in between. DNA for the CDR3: TGTGCCAGCATTCGGGACGTTGAGACTGAAGCTTTCTTT. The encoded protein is CASIRDVETEAFF.

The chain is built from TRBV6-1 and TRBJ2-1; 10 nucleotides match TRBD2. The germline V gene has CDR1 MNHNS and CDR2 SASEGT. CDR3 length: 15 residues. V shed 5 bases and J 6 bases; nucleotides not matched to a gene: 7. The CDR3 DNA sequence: TGTGCCAGCAGTACAACTAGCGGGACGGTCAATGAGCAGTTCTTC. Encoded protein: CASSTTSGTVNEQFF.

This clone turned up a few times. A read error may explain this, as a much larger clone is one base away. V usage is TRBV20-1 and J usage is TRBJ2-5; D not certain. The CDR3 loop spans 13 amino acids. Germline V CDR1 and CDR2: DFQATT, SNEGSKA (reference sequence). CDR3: CSSRGPFGETQYF. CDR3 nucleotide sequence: TGCAGTTCTAGAGGACCATTTGGAGAGACCCAGTACTTC.